A selection of T cell receptor beta chains follows, all from one sample in a study of response to subunit inactivated influenza vaccine. TCRdb reprocessed the RT-PCR reads with MiXCR, giving one entry per CDR3 protein. The sample gives 700,000 to 800,000 distinct CDR3 sequences, less than 20% of which show up once; roughly 10% is in the top ten. Sequencing used PBMCs from blood, obtained roughly 5 days after vaccination. The receptors shown here come from a man between 45 and 60 years old who received an inactivated influenza vaccine. The CDR3 runs from the conserved cysteine through the conserved F or W. A D gene is named only where the DNA matches it firmly. Size values are once, few and many counts, or a class for expanded clones, and some rows have none.

J	size	D	V	CDR3	DNA
TRBJ2-5	.	.	TRBV2	CASKRGGASETQYF	TGTGCCAGCAAGCGAGGGGGGGCCAGTGAGACCCAGTACTTC
TRBJ2-5	.	TRBD1	TRBV7-8	CASSSGVGTGVFWGQETQYF	TGTGCCAGCAGCTCAGGTGTAGGGACAGGGGTATTTTGGGGGCAAGAGACCCAGTACTTC
TRBJ2-7	.	TRBD1	TRBV28	CASSYPDRGRYEQYF	TGTGCCAGCAGTTATCCGGACAGGGGGCGTTACGAGCAGTACTTC
TRBJ1-1	.	.	TRBV20-1	CSARDSRGGTEAFF	TGCAGTGCTAGAGATTCCCGGGGGGGCACTGAAGCTTTCTTT
TRBJ2-3	few	TRBD2	TRBV20-1	CSAREGLAEDTQYF	TGCAGTGCTAGAGAAGGTCTAGCGGAAGATACGCAGTATTTT
TRBJ2-7	many	.	TRBV5-1	CASSFGDSYEQYF	TGCGCCAGCAGCTTTGGGGACTCCTACGAGCAGTACTTC
TRBJ1-2	.	TRBD1	TRBV29-1	CSVDQEQGASHYGYTF	TGCAGCGTTGACCAGGAACAGGGGGCGTCCCACTATGGCTACACCTTC
TRBJ2-7	few	.	TRBV10-3	CAISGTSIGEQYF	TGTGCCATCAGCGGGACCTCCATTGGGGAGCAGTACTTC
TRBJ2-3	once	.	TRBV7-6	CASSLGTQNQPQYF	TGTGCCAGCAGCTTAGGTACACAAAATCAGCCCCAGTATTTT
TRBJ2-2	.	TRBD1	TRBV18	CASSPPQGARNTGELFF	TGTGCCAGCTCACCACCACAGGGGGCGAGGAACACCGGGGAGCTGTTTTTT
TRBJ1-1	.	.	TRBV7-9	CASSPRQGRDTEAFF	TGTGCCAGCAGCCCCAGGCAGGGTAGGGACACTGAAGCTTTCTTT
TRBJ1-1	.	TRBD1	TRBV10-1	CACQRQGGTEAFF	TGCGCCTGTCAAAGACAGGGTGGCACTGAAGCTTTCTTT
TRBJ2-1	.	.	TRBV7-2	CASSSYNYNEQFF	TGTGCCAGCAGCTCCTACAATTACAATGAGCAGTTCTTC
TRBJ2-7	few	TRBD2	TRBV30	CAWMIGLADSYEQYF	TGTGCCTGGATGATAGGACTAGCGGATTCCTACGAGCAGTACTTC
TRBJ2-5	.	TRBD1	TRBV11-2	CASSFLRGQGGETQYF	TGTGCCAGCAGCTTTCTGAGGGGACAGGGTGGGGAGACCCAGTACTTC
TRBJ2-2	few	TRBD2	TRBV20-1	CSAGTGLAGNTGELFF	TGCAGTGCGGGGACGGGGCTAGCGGGAAACACCGGGGAGCTGTTTTTT
TRBJ1-3	many	.	TRBV12-3/TRBV12-4	CASSERRNTIYF	TGTGCCAGCAGCGAACGGAGGAACACCATATATTTT
TRBJ1-1	.	.	TRBV20-1	CSARAAVTGTEAFF	TGCAGTGCTAGAGCGGCAGTCACGGGGACTGAAGCTTTCTTT
TRBJ1-2	.	.	TRBV5-1	CASSLDGFNYGYTF	TGCGCCAGCAGCTTGGACGGTTTTAACTATGGCTACACCTTC
TRBJ1-5	.	.	TRBV4-2	CASSQGREGNQPQHF	TGTGCCAGCAGCCAGGGCAGGGAAGGAAATCAGCCCCAGCATTTT
TRBJ2-1	few	.	TRBV10-3	CAISESQARSNEQFF	TGTGCCATCAGTGAATCCCAGGCCAGGTCCAATGAGCAGTTCTTC
TRBJ2-3	few	.	TRBV12-3/TRBV12-4	CASSRPGGGSGDTQYF	TGTGCCAGCAGTCGTCCAGGAGGGGGCTCTGGAGATACGCAGTATTTT
TRBJ2-1	once	TRBD2	TRBV7-9	CASSPGLAGKYEQFF	TGTGCCAGCAGCCCTGGACTAGCCGGGAAATATGAGCAGTTCTTC
TRBJ1-6	many	TRBD1	TRBV12-3/TRBV12-4	CASALGQGANSPLHF	TGTGCCAGCGCGCTTGGACAGGGGGCTAATTCACCCCTCCACTTT
TRBJ1-2	few	.	TRBV5-1	CASSGNSNYGYTF	TGCGCCAGCAGCGGCAACAGCAACTATGGCTACACCTTC